Below are 4 T cell receptor beta chains sequenced from a single sample in a study of a mutant IDH1 vaccine in newly diagnosed glioma. Antigen specificity for these receptors is unknown. The sample's time point: week 35, safety follow-up. Topical imiquimod was applied with each vaccine dose, which held 300 ug of mutant IDH1 20-mer peptide. The repertoire was sequenced with immunoSEQ multiplex PCR; TCRdb's copy has only in-frame clones and lacks some. This sample has tens of thousands of clones, with about 87% found just once. Sequencing was performed on PBMCs, taken from a glioma patient whose treatment included an IDH1 peptide vaccine. These receptors originate from a man between 25 and 39 years old with glioma.

This chain links TRBV27 with TRBJ1-1, with D possibly being TRBD1 (5 bases). The germline CDR1 and CDR2 sequences are MNHEY and SMNVEV (reference sequence). CDR3 size: 14 residues. With 3 bases removed from V and 1 base from J, the gap between germline ends came to 9 bases. CDR3 amino acids: CASSFMGENTEAFF. The DNA of the CDR3 is TGTGCCAGCAGTTTCATGGGGGAGAACACTGAAGCTTTCTTT.

The chain employs TRBV27 and TRBJ2-1; 8 bases match TRBD1. CDR1 and CDR2 from the germline V gene are MNHEY and SMNVEV (reference sequence). The CDR3 runs 16 residues. Losses at the gene ends were 7 bases for V and 5 bases for J; bases not matched to a gene: 13. The CDR3 protein is CASIGQGASPDNEQFF. The CDR3, as DNA: TGTGCCAGCATCGGACAGGGCGCTTCCCCCGACAATGAGCAGTTCTTC.

This clone was seen only once. The V call is TRBV7-3, the J call TRBJ2-1; 9 positions match TRBD1. The junction had 7 bases not matched to a gene; V was cut back by 4 bases and J by 6 bases. Germline values: CDR1 SGHTA, CDR2 FQGTGA. The CDR3 is 15 residues long. CDR3 protein: CASSSLGQGGNEQFF. CDR3 in DNA: TGTGCCAGCAGCTCCTTGGGACAGGGCGGCAATGAGCAGTTCTTC.

The chain recombines TRBV9 with TRBJ2-7, with 8 bases identical to TRBD2. The CDR3 is made up of 16 amino acids. V shed 4 bases and J 0 bases; nucleotides not matched to a gene: 9. CDR1 is SGDLS, CDR2 YYNGEE, per germline. CDR3 sequence (DNA): TGTGCCAGCAGCTCTACAAGCGGGAGCACCTCCTACGAGCAGTACTTC. Its translation: CASSSTSGSTSYEQYF.